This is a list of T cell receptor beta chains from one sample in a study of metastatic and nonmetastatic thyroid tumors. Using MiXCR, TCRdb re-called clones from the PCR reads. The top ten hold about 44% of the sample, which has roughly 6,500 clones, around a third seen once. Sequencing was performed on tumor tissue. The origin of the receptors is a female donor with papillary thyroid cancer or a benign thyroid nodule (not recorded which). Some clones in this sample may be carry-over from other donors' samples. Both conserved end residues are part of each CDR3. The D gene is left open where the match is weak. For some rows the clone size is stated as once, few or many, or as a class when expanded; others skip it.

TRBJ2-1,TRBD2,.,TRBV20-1,CSARDGSGRSEQFF,TGCAGTGCTAGAGATGGAAGCGGGAGATCTGAGCAGTTCTTC
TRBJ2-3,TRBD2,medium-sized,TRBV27,CASSATSGSADTQYF,TGTGCCAGCAGTGCGACTAGCGGGTCGGCTGATACGCAGTATTTT
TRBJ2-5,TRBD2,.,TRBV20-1,CSVLAEETQYF,TGCAGTGTACTAGCGGAAGAGACCCAGTACTTC
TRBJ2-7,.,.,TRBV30,CAWSRSSYEQYF,TGTGCCTGGAGTAGATCCTCCTACGAGCAGTACTTC
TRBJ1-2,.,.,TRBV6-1,CASSVEDGKPNYGYTF,TGTGCCAGCAGTGTGGAGGACGGGAAACCTAACTATGGCTACACCTTC
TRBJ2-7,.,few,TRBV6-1,CASRPIMSSYEQYF,TGTGCCAGCAGGCCCATTATGAGCTCCTACGAGCAGTACTTC
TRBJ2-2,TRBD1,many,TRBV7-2,CASSLDRAITGELFF,TGTGCCAGCAGCCTCGACAGGGCCATCACCGGGGAGCTGTTTTTT
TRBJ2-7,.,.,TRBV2,CASRFHNAYEQYF,TGTGCCAGCAGATTCCACAACGCCTACGAGCAGTACTTC
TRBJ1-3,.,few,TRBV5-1,CASSLDFRNTIYF,TGCGCCAGCAGCTTGGACTTCCGAAACACCATATATTTT
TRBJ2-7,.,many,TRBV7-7,CASSSELSYEQYF,TGTGCTAGCAGCTCTGAGCTAAGCTACGAGCAGTACTTC
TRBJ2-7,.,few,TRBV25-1,CASTRNPQGYEQYF,TGTGCCAGCACCCGAAACCCCCAGGGGTACGAGCAGTACTTC
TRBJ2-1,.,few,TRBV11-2,CASSLDGQQAFNEQFF,TGTGCCAGCAGCTTAGACGGACAACAGGCCTTCAATGAGCAGTTCTTC
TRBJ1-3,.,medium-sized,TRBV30,CAWSRRGYNGNTIYF,TGTGCCTGGAGTCGGAGGGGGTATAATGGAAACACCATATATTTT
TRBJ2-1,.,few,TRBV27,CASGTYGDEQFF,TGTGCCAGCGGAACGTACGGGGATGAGCAGTTCTTC
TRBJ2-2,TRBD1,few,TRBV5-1,CASSLGDRNTGELFF,TGCGCCAGCAGCTTGGGGGACAGGAACACCGGGGAGCTGTTTTTT
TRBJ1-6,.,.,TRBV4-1,CASSQGNPPLHF,TGCGCTAGCAGCCAGGGTAATCCACCCCTCCACTTC
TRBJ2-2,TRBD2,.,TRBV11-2,CASSLVGTTLKSGELFF,TGTGCCAGCAGCTTAGTAGGGACTACCCTGAAAAGCGGGGAGCTGTTTTTT
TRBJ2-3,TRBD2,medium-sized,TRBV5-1,CASNRLAGGTGTDTQYF,TGCGCCAGCAACAGACTAGCGGGAGGGACCGGTACAGATACGCAGTATTTT
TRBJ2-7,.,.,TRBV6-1,CASRPGDLTYEQYF,TGTGCCAGCAGACCAGGGGACCTTACCTACGAGCAGTACTTC
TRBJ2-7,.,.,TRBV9,CASSVASERGYEQYF,TGTGCCAGCAGCGTGGCTAGCGAGAGGGGTTACGAGCAGTACTTC
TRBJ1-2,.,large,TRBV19,CASSFLSRGQDGYTF,TGTGCCAGTAGTTTCCTCTCGCGGGGGCAGGATGGCTACACCTTC
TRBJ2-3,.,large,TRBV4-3,CASSQADGRTDTQYF,TGCGCCAGCAGCCAAGCGGACGGTCGCACAGATACGCAGTATTTT
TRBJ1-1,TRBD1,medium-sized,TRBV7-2,CASSLARTGADTEAFF,TGTGCCAGCAGCTTAGCCAGGACAGGGGCCGACACTGAAGCTTTCTTT